Listed here are 26 T cell receptor beta chains from one sample, sequenced in a study of T cells after yellow fever vaccination. Each CDR3 protein is one row after TCRdb ran MiXCR on the 5' RACE reads. The sample lists approximately 300,000 distinct CDR3 sequences; about 9.5% were seen once. Here the sequenced sample was PBMCs, taken on the day of the first yellow fever vaccination. The receptors shown here come from a man in his late teens or twenties who received the YFV17D yellow fever vaccine.

This clonotype was seen a few times. V is TRBV20-1 and J is TRBJ1-1; D is undetermined. V was pared by 2 bases and J by 7 bases, with 17 bases between. This CDR3 is 14 amino acids long. The V gene's germline CDR1 is DFQATT and CDR2 SNEGSKA (reference sequence). DNA for the CDR3: TGCAGTGCTAGACCGTCGGAGCATGACTTTGAAGCTTTCTTT. The encoded protein is CSARPSEHDFEAFF.

J is TRBJ2-5 and V is TRBV5-1; D may be TRBD1 or TRBD2 (5 bases each). The germline CDR1 and CDR2 sequences are SGHRS and YFSETQ. V was cut by 4 bases and J by 3 bases, with 13 bases left in between. The CDR3 covers 14 residues. CDR3 sequence (DNA): TGCGCCAGCAGCCACGGGACGGCAGAAGAGACCCAGTACTTC. This codes for CASSHGTAEETQYF.

This clonotype came up a few times. The chain combines TRBV10-3 with TRBJ1-6; D might be TRBD1 (5 bases). This CDR3 has 14 residues. CDR1 is ENHRY, CDR2 SYGVKD, per germline. V was shortened by 4 bases and J by 9 bases, with 13 bases between the two germline ends. The CDR3 sequence is CAISGRDRGSPLHF. CDR3 nucleotide sequence: TGTGCCATCAGTGGCAGGGACCGGGGTTCACCCCTCCACTTT.

Here the CDR3 reads CASSSQAGLSTDTQYF. The DNA for the CDR3 is TGCGCCAGCAGCTCTCAAGCGGGGTTGAGCACAGATACGCAGTATTTT. The V gene is TRBV5-1, the J gene TRBJ2-3, with TRBD2 matching over 7 bases. CDR3 size: 16 residues. With V trimmed by 3 bases and J by 0 bases, 7 bases remained unmatched. In germline, CDR1 is SGHRS, CDR2 YFSETQ.

This clonotype came up a few times. The V and J genes are TRBV5-1 and TRBJ2-1, with a weak D call TRBD1 (6 bases). Between the trimmed V and J ends, which lost 5 bases and 7 bases, there was a span of 10 bases. Germline V gene sequence: CDR1 SGHRS, CDR2 YFSETQ. The CDR3 runs to 12 residues. CDR3 amino acids: CASRVQGNEQFF. The CDR3 nucleotides are TGCGCCAGCAGGGTTCAGGGGAATGAGCAGTTCTTC.

This clonotype was observed at least ten times. This rearrangement joins TRBV5-6 to TRBJ2-6, with 8 bases lining up with TRBD1. J lost 0 bases, V lost 4 bases, and 6 bases had no gene match. CDR3 size: 17 residues. Germline CDR1 and CDR2: SGHDT and YYEEEE. The CDR3 region has the DNA TGTGCCAGCAGCAAGGACAGGGTTTTCTCTGGGGCCAACGTCCTGACTTTC. It encodes CASSKDRVFSGANVLTF.

This clonotype was observed at least ten times. J is TRBJ1-1 and V is TRBV20-1; D is unresolved. CDR1 is DFQATT and CDR2 is SNEGSKA in the germline V gene (reference sequence). V was trimmed by 0 bases and J by 0 bases, leaving 8 bases between them. The CDR3 length is 14 residues. The CDR3 region is CSARDRVLNTEAFF. For the CDR3, the DNA is TGCAGTGCTAGAGATCGGGTACTGAACACTGAAGCTTTCTTT.

The genes are TRBV6-1 and TRBJ2-5; 13 nucleotides agree with TRBD2. This CDR3 has 15 amino acids. Germline CDR1 MNHNS, CDR2 SASEGT. The V gene end was trimmed by 6 bases and the J gene end by 4 bases; junction bases not matched to a gene: 5. CDR3 coding DNA: TGTGCCAGCAGAACTAGCGGGGGGGTCCGAGAGACCCAGTACTTC. The encoded protein is CASRTSGGVRETQYF.

The V call is TRBV7-8, the J call TRBJ1-5; D remains ambiguous. Germline assignment: CDR1 SGHVS and CDR2 FQNEAQ. CDR3 length: 13 residues. Trimming removed 2 bases at V and 6 bases at J, with 8 bases between. The CDR3 bases are TGTGCCAGCAGCTTACTGTCTCCTCAGCCCCAGCATTTT. Amino acid sequence: CASSLLSPQPQHF.

The chain links TRBV4-1 to TRBJ2-3, with 8 nucleotides matching TRBD2. The germline CDR1 and CDR2 sequences are MGHRA and YSYEKL. Trimming at V came to 3 bases and at J to 3 bases, leaving 8 bases not matched to a gene. CDR3 size: 16 residues. The CDR3 DNA follows: TGCGCCAGCAGCCACCTGGGGCGGGGGGTAACAGATACGCAGTATTTT. Its translation is CASSHLGRGVTDTQYF.

In its sample, this clonotype was seen a few times. The J gene is TRBJ1-5, the V gene TRBV5-1, with a possible D match to TRBD1 (5 bases). This CDR3 contains 15 residues. The germline CDR1 and CDR2 sequences are SGHRS and YFSETQ. Trimming took 3 bases from V and 5 from J, leaving 15 bases between them. DNA of the CDR3: TGCGCCAGCAGCTACACAACGGGGGTGGATCAGCCCCAGCATTTT. Protein sequence: CASSYTTGVDQPQHF.

The chain carries TRBV25-1 and TRBJ2-5; 9 bases align to TRBD2. Trimming removed 1 base from V and 0 bases from J; junction bases left unmatched: 3. CDR3 length: 16 amino acids. Germline V gene lookup returns CDR1 MGHDK and CDR2 SYGVNS. The CDR3 protein is CASSEFPSGDQETQYF. The CDR3, as DNA: TGTGCCAGCAGTGAATTCCCTAGCGGGGACCAAGAGACCCAGTACTTC.

This clonotype has a handful of counts. This chain links TRBV20-1 with TRBJ2-7; 9 bases map to TRBD1. CDR1 and CDR2 (germline): DFQATT, SNEGSKA (reference sequence). The J segment lost 6 bases and the V segment lost 3 bases, leaving 15 bases of the junction unmatched. CDR3 length: 16 amino acids. The DNA of the CDR3 is TGCAGTGCTAGTGGAATTGGGGGGACAGGGAGAGGCGAGCAGTACTTC. Translating gives CSASGIGGTGRGEQYF.

This clonotype has more than one count but fewer than ten. The chain has TRBV25-1 and TRBJ1-5; 7 bases agree with TRBD1. Trimming cost V 6 bases and J 4 bases; bases outside gene matches: 9. Germline CDR1 reads MGHDK; CDR2 reads SYGVNS. The CDR3 loop spans 15 amino acids. The CDR3 spells CASSQTGVSNQPQHF. The CDR3 DNA sequence: TGTGCCAGCAGCCAAACAGGGGTTTCGAATCAGCCCCAGCATTTT.

In its sample, this clonotype was seen a few times. The V gene is TRBV4-1, the J gene TRBJ2-1; 13 positions agree with TRBD2. CDR1 and CDR2 from the germline V gene are MGHRA and YSYEKL. The V and J ends lost 4 bases and 4 bases, in that order; junction bases with no gene match: 7. The CDR3 has 17 residues. CDR3 region: CASSPRLAGGQYNEQFF. The CDR3 DNA reads as TGCGCCAGCAGCCCTCGACTAGCGGGGGGTCAATACAATGAGCAGTTCTTC.

This clonotype was counted many times. The chain links TRBV5-6 to TRBJ2-1; 8 bases map to TRBD1. Germline CDR1 is SGHDT and CDR2 is YYEEEE. Trimming took 3 bases from V and 3 from J; bases not matched to a gene: 8. CDR3 length: 16 residues. The CDR3 DNA reads as TGTGCCAGCAGCTCGACCGGGACAGGAAGCTACAATGAGCAGTTCTTC. Its translation is CASSSTGTGSYNEQFF.

The J gene is TRBJ2-2, the V gene TRBV29-1; TRBD2 agrees at 8 bases. Germline V gives CDR1 SQVTM, CDR2 ANQGSEA. This CDR3 has 14 residues. V lost 7 bases and J lost 2; bases outside the gene matches: 6. The CDR3 sequence is CSARGGTNTGELFF. The CDR3 nucleotides are TGCAGCGCACGCGGGGGGACCAACACCGGGGAGCTGTTTTTT.

The rearrangement links TRBV7-6 to TRBJ1-1, with TRBD1 matching 7 bases. Germline CDR1 SGHVS, CDR2 FNYEAQ. The CDR3 is 16 amino acids. The trim removed 3 bases at V and 0 bases at J, leaving 7 bases unmatched. The CDR3 nucleotides are TGTGCCAGCAGCTTTCCAGGGGGGAACGTGAACACTGAAGCTTTCTTT. Translation: CASSFPGGNVNTEAFF.

The sample holds a few counts of this clonotype. This chain connects TRBV27 to TRBJ1-1, with D hard to call. CDR1 is MNHEY, CDR2 SMNVEV, per germline (reference sequence). CDR3 length: 14 amino acids. Between the trimmed V and J ends, which lost 2 bases and 3 bases, there was a span of 10 bases. The CDR3 reads CASSLKVEYTEAFF. CDR3 sequence (DNA): TGTGCCAGCAGTTTAAAGGTGGAATACACTGAAGCTTTCTTT.

This chain connects TRBV12-5 to TRBJ1-2; D not resolved. The ends were cut back, 5 bases at V and 0 bases at J, with 13 bases in the middle. The length of the CDR3 is 15 residues. The germline V gene encodes CDR1 LGHNT and CDR2 FRNRAP. CDR3 nucleotide sequence: TGTGCTAGTGGTCCCCGGGAGGATTCTAACTATGGCTACACCTTC. This sequence encodes CASGPREDSNYGYTF.

V is TRBV6-5 and J is TRBJ1-1; 8 bases are shared with TRBD1. Germline loops: CDR1 MNHEY, CDR2 SVGAGI. The CDR3 is 16 residues long. The J segment lost 6 bases and the V segment lost 2 bases, leaving 11 bases of the junction unmatched. In DNA form, the CDR3 reads TGTGCCAGCAGTTACACGGCTACAGGGGGGATCGCTGAAGCTTTCTTT. It codes for CASSYTATGGIAEAFF.

The chain recombines TRBV5-5 with TRBJ1-6, with D hard to call. V lost 1 base to trimming and J lost 9 bases, with 14 bases between them. In germline, CDR1 is SGHKS, CDR2 YYEKEE (reference sequence). The CDR3 runs to 15 residues. CDR3 nucleotide sequence: TGTGCCAGCAGCTTGTTCAGCCCAGGCTCTTCACCCCTCCACTTT. Translated, it gives CASSLFSPGSSPLHF.

This clonotype was seen a few times. The chain employs TRBV7-9 and TRBJ2-2, with TRBD2 matching 10 bases. The CDR3 covers 17 residues. J gave up 3 bases and V 5 bases, and 9 bases lay outside the gene matches. In germline, CDR1 is SEHNR, CDR2 FQNEAQ (reference sequence). The CDR3 here is CASSPSVAGGDTGELFF. The CDR3 DNA reads as TGTGCCAGCAGCCCGTCGGTAGCGGGGGGAGACACCGGGGAGCTGTTTTTT.

The chain uses TRBV3-1 and TRBJ2-1, with TRBD2 matching 13 bases. CDR3 size: 15 residues. V dropped 4 bases and J dropped 8; count of bases not matched to a gene: 5. Germline-derived CDR1 and CDR2 are LGHDT and YNNKEL (reference sequence). This CDR3 reads CASSLLAGGQYEQFF. The CDR3 bases are TGTGCCAGCAGCCTACTAGCGGGGGGGCAATATGAGCAGTTCTTC.

This clonotype was picked up a small number of times. The chain employs TRBV25-1 and TRBJ2-5; 15 bases fit TRBD2. J lost 5 bases, V lost 1 base, and 8 bases had no gene match. The CDR3 sequence is 18 residues long. Germline CDR1 is MGHDK and CDR2 is SYGVNS. CDR3 DNA: TGTGCCAGCAGTGAATCGAAGGGACTAGCGGGGGGAGATGAGACCCAGTACTTC. This gives the protein CASSESKGLAGGDETQYF.

This clonotype has more than one count but fewer than ten. One end of the junction fails to match germline, which may point to a read error. CDR3: CASGLHANTEAFF. The CDR3 region has the DNA TGTGCCAGCGGTTTACATGCGAACACTGAAGCTTTCTTT. V is TRBV12-3 or TRBV12-4 and J is TRBJ1-1; D ambiguous. This CDR3 contains 13 residues.